This T cell receptor (beta chain) was retrieved from a study of T cells after yellow fever vaccination. Study conclusions and caveats: Primary-vaccination clones mostly resurfaced post-booster (just under 98% CD4, more than 85% CD8).

Production of TCR cDNA was by 5'RACE template switching, which also added a universal primer site and UMIs. TCRdb used MiXCR to reprocess the 5' RACE reads, holding one entry per CDR3 protein. Of hundreds of thousands of distinct CDR3 sequences listed, roughly a sixth are singletons. J was trimmed by 1 base and V by 3 bases; bases with no gene match: 5. The CDR3 is made up of 15 amino acids. Germline-derived CDR1 and CDR2 are SGHRS and YFSETQ. This clonotype was observed a handful of times. Its antigen is undetermined. Here the sequenced sample was PBMCs, taken around 5 days after the first yellow fever vaccination. This TCR was sampled from a man between 18 and 35 years old who received the YFV17D yellow fever vaccine. The chain couples TRBV5-1 to TRBJ2-3; 7 bases map to TRBD2. Written as DNA, the CDR3 is TGCGCCAGCAGCTACGCGGGGGTGGGCACAGATACGCAGTATTTT. Translated, it gives CASSYAGVGTDTQYF.